This T cell receptor beta chain derives from a study of CXCR3-negative and CXCR3-positive naive CD8 T cells. Study-level findings and limits: Because surface CD5 did not distinguish the naive subsets, TCR strength was inferred from TRB CDR3 properties.

The authors prepared UMI-labeled TRB cDNA libraries by 5' RACE. TCRdb reprocessed the 5' RACE reads, with one entry per CDR3 protein and no DNA. The table lists about 5,500 distinct CDR3 sequences. The CDR3 has 16 amino acids. Germline V gene data show CDR1 as LNHNV and CDR2 as YYDKDF (reference sequence). Naive CD8+ T cells were CD45RO-CCR7+CD27+CD95-. With regard to this clonotype: Its antigen is as yet unknown.

Source material: naive CXCR3- CD8+ T cells from blood. Subset given: CD45RO-CCR7+CD27+CD95- naive CD8+ T cells lacking CXCR3 (TNR3-). This rearrangement joins TRBV15 to TRBJ2-1; TCRdb selects TRBD2, and the lack of DNA leaves this call unchecked. The receptor's source is a human donor in good health. Some clones in this sample may be carry-over from other donors' samples. The CDR3 protein is CATAAGSGGTRNEQFF.